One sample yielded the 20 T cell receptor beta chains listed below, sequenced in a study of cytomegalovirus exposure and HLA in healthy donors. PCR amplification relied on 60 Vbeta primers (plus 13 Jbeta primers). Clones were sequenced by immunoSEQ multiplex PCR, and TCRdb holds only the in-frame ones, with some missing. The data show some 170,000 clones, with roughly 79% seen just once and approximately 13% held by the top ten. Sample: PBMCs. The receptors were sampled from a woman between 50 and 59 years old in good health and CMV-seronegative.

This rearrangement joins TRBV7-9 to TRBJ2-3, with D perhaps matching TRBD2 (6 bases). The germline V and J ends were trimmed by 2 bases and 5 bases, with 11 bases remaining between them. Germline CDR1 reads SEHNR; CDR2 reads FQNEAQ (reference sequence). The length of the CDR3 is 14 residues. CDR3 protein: CASSLSAGRDTQYF. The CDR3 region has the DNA TGTGCCAGCAGCTTATCAGCGGGTCGAGATACGCAGTATTTT. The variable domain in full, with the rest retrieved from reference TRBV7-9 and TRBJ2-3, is DTGVSQNPRHKITKRGQNVTFRCDPISEHNRLYWYRQTLGQGPEFLTYFQNEAQLEKSRLLSDRFSAERPKGSFSTLEIQRTEQGDSAMYLCASSLSAGRDTQYFGPGTRLTVL.

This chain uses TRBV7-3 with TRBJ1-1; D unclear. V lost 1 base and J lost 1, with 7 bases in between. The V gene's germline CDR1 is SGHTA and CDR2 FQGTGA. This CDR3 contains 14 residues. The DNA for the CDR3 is TGTGCCAGCAGCTTAAGTAGCAGGAACACTGAAGCTTTCTTT. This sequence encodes CASSLSSRNTEAFF.

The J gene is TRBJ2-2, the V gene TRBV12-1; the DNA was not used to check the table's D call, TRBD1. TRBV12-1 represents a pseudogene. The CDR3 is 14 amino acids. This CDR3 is CASSADRGAGELFF. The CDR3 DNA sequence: TGTGCCAGCAGCGCTGACAGGGGAGCCGGGGAGCTGTTTTTT.

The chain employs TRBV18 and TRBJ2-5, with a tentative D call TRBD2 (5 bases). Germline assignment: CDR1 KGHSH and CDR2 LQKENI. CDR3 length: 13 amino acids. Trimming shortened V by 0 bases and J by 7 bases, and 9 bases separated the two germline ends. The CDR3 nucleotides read TGTGCCAGCTCACCACCGGACGGAGGGACCCAGTACTTC. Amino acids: CASSPPDGGTQYF.

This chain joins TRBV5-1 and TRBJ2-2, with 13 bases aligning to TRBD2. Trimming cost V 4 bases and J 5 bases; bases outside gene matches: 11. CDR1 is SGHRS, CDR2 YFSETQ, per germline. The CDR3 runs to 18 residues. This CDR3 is CASSDPGLAGAGTGELFF. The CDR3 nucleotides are TGCGCCAGCAGCGATCCAGGACTAGCGGGAGCGGGAACCGGGGAGCTGTTTTTT.

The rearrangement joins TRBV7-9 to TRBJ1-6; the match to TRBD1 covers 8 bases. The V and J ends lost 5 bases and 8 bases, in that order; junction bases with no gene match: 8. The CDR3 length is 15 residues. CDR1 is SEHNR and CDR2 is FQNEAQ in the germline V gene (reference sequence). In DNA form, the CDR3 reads TGTGCCAGCAGCAAGACAGGGGTCGTTGATTCACCCCTCCACTTT. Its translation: CASSKTGVVDSPLHF.

As DNA, the CDR3 is TGTGCCACCAGCACCACAGGTTATAGCAATCAGCCCCAGCATTTT. It encodes CATSTTGYSNQPQHF. This chain joins TRBV15 and TRBJ1-5, with D tentatively TRBD1 (5 bases). In germline, CDR1 is LNHNV, CDR2 YYDKDF (reference sequence). The V gene lost 4 bases and the J gene lost 0 bases, with 10 bases spanning the gap. The CDR3 is 15 amino acids.

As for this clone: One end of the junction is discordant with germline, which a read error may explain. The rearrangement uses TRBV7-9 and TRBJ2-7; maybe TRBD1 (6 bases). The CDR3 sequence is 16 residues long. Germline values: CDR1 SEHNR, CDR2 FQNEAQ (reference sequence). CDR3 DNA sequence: TGTTCCAGCAGCCATCCCCGGGGTATGGGGGCGGAGGAGCAGTACTTC. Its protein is CSSSHPRGMGAEEQYF.

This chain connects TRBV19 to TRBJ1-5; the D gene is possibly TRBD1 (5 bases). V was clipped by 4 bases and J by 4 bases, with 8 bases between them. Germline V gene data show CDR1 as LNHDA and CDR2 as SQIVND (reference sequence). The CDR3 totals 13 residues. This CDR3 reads CASSRTKNQPQHF. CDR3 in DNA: TGTGCCAGTAGTAGGACAAAAAATCAGCCCCAGCATTTT.

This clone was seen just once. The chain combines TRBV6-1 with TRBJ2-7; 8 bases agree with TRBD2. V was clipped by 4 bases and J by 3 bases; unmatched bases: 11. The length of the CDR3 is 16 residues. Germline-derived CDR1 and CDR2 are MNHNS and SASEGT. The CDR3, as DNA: TGTGCCAGCAGTGGGACGGGGGGGAAATTTATCTACGAGCAGTACTTC. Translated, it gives CASSGTGGKFIYEQYF.

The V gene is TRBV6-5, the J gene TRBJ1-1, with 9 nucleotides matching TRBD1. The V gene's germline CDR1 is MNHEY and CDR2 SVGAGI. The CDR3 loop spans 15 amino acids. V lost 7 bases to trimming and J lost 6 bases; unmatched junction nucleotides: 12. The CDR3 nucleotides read TGTGCCAGCATCTCCCCGGGGACAGGGTTCGCTGAAGCTTTCTTT. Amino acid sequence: CASISPGTGFAEAFF.

The DNA of the CDR3 is TGTGCCAGCAGCCCGCGCCCTACAGGGAACACCGGGGAGCTGTTTTTT. Its protein product is CASSPRPTGNTGELFF. The chain carries TRBV11-3 and TRBJ2-2; possible D gene TRBD1, 5 bases. Germline V gene data show CDR1 as SGHNT and CDR2 as YENEEA. V lost 5 bases and J 1 base, leaving 14 bases between the germline ends. The CDR3 has 16 amino acids.

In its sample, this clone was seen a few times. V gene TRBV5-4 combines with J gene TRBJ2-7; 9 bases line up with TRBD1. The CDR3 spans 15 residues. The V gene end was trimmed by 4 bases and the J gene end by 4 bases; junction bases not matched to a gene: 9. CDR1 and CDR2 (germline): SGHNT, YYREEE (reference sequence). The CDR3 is CASSPGTGKVYEQYF. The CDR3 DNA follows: TGTGCCAGCAGCCCCGGGACAGGGAAGGTGTACGAGCAGTACTTC.

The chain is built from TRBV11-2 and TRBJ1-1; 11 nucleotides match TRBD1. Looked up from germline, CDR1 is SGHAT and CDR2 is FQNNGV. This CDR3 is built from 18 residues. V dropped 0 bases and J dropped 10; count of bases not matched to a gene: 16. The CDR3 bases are TGTGCCAGCAGCTTAGAGGGAGGGGGGACAGGGGGGCCAAATGTAGCTTTCTTT. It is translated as CASSLEGGGTGGPNVAFF.

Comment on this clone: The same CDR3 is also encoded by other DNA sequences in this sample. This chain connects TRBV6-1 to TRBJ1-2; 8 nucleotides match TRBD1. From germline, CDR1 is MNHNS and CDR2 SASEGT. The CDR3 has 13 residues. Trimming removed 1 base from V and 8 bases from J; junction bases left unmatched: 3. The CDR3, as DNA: TGTGCCAGCAGTGAAGGGACAGGGTTCGGCTACACCTTC. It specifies CASSEGTGFGYTF.

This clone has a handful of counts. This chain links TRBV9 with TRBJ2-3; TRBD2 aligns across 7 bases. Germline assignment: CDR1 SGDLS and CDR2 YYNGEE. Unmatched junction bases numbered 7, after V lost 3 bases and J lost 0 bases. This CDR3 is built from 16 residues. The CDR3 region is CASSDQTSDSTDTQYF. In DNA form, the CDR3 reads TGTGCCAGCAGCGACCAAACTAGCGATAGCACAGATACGCAGTATTTT.

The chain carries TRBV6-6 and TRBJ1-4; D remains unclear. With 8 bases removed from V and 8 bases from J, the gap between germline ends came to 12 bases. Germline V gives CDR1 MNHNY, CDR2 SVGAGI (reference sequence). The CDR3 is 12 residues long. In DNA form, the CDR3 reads TGTGCCAGCGCACTACGCGTGGAAAAACTGTTTTTT. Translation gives CASALRVEKLFF.

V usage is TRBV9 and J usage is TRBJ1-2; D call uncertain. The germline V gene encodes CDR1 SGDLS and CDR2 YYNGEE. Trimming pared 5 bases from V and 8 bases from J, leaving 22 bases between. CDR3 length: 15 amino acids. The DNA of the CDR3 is TGTGCCAGCAGATTCCCTAGTCCGGGAATTAACGGCTACACCTTC. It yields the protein CASRFPSPGINGYTF.

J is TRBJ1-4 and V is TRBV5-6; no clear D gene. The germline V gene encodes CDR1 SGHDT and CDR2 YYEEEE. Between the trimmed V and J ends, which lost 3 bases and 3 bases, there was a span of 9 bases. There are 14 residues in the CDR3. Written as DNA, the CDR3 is TGTGCCAGCAGCTCCGGTGGAGCTAATGAAAAACTGTTTTTT. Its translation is CASSSGGANEKLFF. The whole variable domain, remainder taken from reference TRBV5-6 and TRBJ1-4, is DAGVTQSPTHLIKTRGQQVTLRCSPKSGHDTVSWYQQALGQGPQFIFQYYEEEERQRGNFPDRFSGHQFPNYSSELNVNALLLGDSALYLCASSSGGANEKLFFGSGTQLSVL.

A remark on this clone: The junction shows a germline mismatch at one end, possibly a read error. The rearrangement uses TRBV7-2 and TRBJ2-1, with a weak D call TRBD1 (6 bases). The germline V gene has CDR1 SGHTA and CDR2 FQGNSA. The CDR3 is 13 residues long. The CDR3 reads CASSRGHINKQFF. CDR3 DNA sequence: TGTGCCAGCAGCCGGGGACACATCAATAAGCAGTTCTTC.